Following are 21 T cell receptor beta chains from one sample sequenced in a study of shared clonotypes between healthy human individuals. Some clones are missing from TCRdb's copy, which holds only in-frame ones; the method was immunoSEQ multiplex PCR. The table records 760,000 or so clones, 96% of them present only once. Only CD45RO-negative cells positively selected for CCR7 counted as naive CD8 cells, so terminally differentiated effector memory CD45RA+ cells were excluded. Sequencing used naive CD8+ T cells sorted from blood. These receptors all stem from a young man in good health.

On this clone itself: At the DNA level, this CDR3 is encoded by other sequences in the same sample as well. The genes are TRBV9 and TRBJ2-3, with D perhaps TRBD2 (6 bases). Trimming pared 0 bases from V and 1 base from J, leaving 9 bases between. Germline assignment: CDR1 SGDLS and CDR2 YYNGEE. The CDR3 is made up of 15 amino acids. CDR3 bases: TGTGCCAGCAGCGTAGAAGGGACTGGCACAGATACGCAGTATTTT. This encodes CASSVEGTGTDTQYF.

This clone was found once. The chain links TRBV19 to TRBJ2-7, with 7 nucleotides matching TRBD1. Trimming removed 5 bases from V and 1 base from J; junction bases left unmatched: 2. Germline CDR1 and CDR2: LNHDA and SQIVND (reference sequence). The CDR3 runs 13 residues. The CDR3 coding sequence is TGTGCCAGTAGTTGGGGACAGTCCTACGAGCAGTACTTC. Encoded protein: CASSWGQSYEQYF.

This clone has a single count. The chain combines TRBV7-6 with TRBJ2-1; the D gene is possibly TRBD1 (6 bases). The germline V gene has CDR1 SGHVS and CDR2 FNYEAQ. The CDR3 is 15 residues long. V lost 5 bases and J lost 4, with 15 bases in between. CDR3: CASSDAGDFYNEQFF. CDR3 coding DNA: TGTGCCAGCAGCGACGCAGGGGATTTTTACAATGAGCAGTTCTTC. Complete variable domain (other parts from reference TRBV7-6 and TRBJ2-1): GAGVSQSPRYKVTKRGQDVALRCDPISGHVSLYWYRQALGQGPEFLTYFNYEAQQDKSGLPNDRFSAERPEGSISTLTIQRTEQRDSAMYRCASSDAGDFYNEQFFGPGTRLTVL.

The rearrangement links TRBV27 to TRBJ2-3; 12 nucleotides line up with TRBD2. This CDR3 is 19 amino acids long. With 2 bases clipped from V and 1 base from J, the junction kept 10 bases outside the gene matches. Germline V gene lookup returns CDR1 MNHEY and CDR2 SMNVEV (reference sequence). The CDR3 sequence is CASSLGRRRLAGGTDTQYF. The DNA for the CDR3 is TGTGCCAGCAGTTTAGGGAGGAGGCGACTAGCGGGAGGCACAGATACGCAGTATTTT.

This clone occurred once. V usage is TRBV4-3 and J usage is TRBJ2-3; unclear D gene. The CDR3 is made up of 13 amino acids. The V end was cut by 4 bases, the J end by 6 bases, with 11 bases between. Germline V lookup: CDR1 LGHNA, CDR2 YSLEER. The CDR3 sequence: CASSRGGADTQYF. The CDR3 DNA reads as TGCGCCAGCAGCCGGGGTGGTGCCGATACGCAGTATTTT.

This clone was observed once. This sequence joins TRBV6-5 and TRBJ2-7; D perhaps matches TRBD1 (7 bases). The CDR3 has 14 amino acids. Trimming cost V 0 bases and J 7 bases, with 13 bases left between them. The V gene's germline CDR1 is MNHEY and CDR2 SVGAGI. The CDR3 bases are TGTGCCAGCAGTTACTCCGCAGGGGGGCGGGAGCAGTACTTC. This sequence encodes CASSYSAGGREQYF.

This sequence joins TRBV29-1 and TRBJ2-1; possibly TRBD2 for D (6 bases). Germline V gene lookup returns CDR1 SQVTM and CDR2 ANQGSEA. The CDR3 length is 13 residues. The V end was cut by 7 bases, the J end by 2 bases, with 12 bases between. The CDR3 sequence: CSALAATYNEQFF. The CDR3 bases are TGCAGCGCTTTAGCGGCAACCTACAATGAGCAGTTCTTC.

The genes are TRBV4-1 and TRBJ2-3; D is unresolved. The length of the CDR3 is 15 residues. Germline V gene data show CDR1 as MGHRA and CDR2 as YSYEKL. Trimming pared 6 bases from V and 2 bases from J, leaving 15 bases between. This chain's CDR3 is CASSHQPLATDTQYF. The CDR3, as DNA: TGCGCCAGCAGTCATCAACCATTGGCCACAGATACGCAGTATTTT.

This chain uses TRBV7-3 with TRBJ1-2; no definite D call. This CDR3 spans 15 amino acids. V lost 0 bases to trimming and J lost 4 bases, with 12 bases between them. Germline V gene lookup returns CDR1 SGHTA and CDR2 FQGTGA. This chain's CDR3 is CASSLTAGLLYGYTF. The CDR3 DNA reads TGTGCCAGCAGCTTAACTGCGGGATTACTCTATGGCTACACCTTC.

This chain connects TRBV7-6 to TRBJ2-1; D is perhaps TRBD2 (5 bases). This CDR3 contains 14 residues. V dropped 5 bases and J dropped 5 bases, with 13 bases sitting between them. From germline, CDR1 is SGHVS and CDR2 FNYEAQ. CDR3 region: CASSLGTEDNEQFF. The CDR3 DNA reads as TGTGCCAGCAGCCTGGGAACGGAGGACAATGAGCAGTTCTTC.

This chain links TRBV4-3 with TRBJ2-1; D gene unclear. V lost 0 bases and J 0 bases, leaving 12 bases between the germline ends. The CDR3 is 17 amino acids. Germline-derived CDR1 and CDR2 are LGHNA and YSLEER. CDR3 bases: TGCGCCAGCAGCCAAGAAGAGACTTTGAGCTCCTACAATGAGCAGTTCTTC. Its translation: CASSQEETLSSYNEQFF.

The chain carries TRBV27 and TRBJ2-3, with TRBD1 matching 8 bases. From germline, CDR1 is MNHEY and CDR2 SMNVEV (reference sequence). V dropped 7 bases and J dropped 1; count of bases not matched to a gene: 4. The CDR3 has 14 residues. CDR3 loop: CASTRTGRTDTQYF. The CDR3 coding sequence is TGTGCCAGCACCCGGACAGGGCGCACAGATACGCAGTATTTT.

The V and J genes are TRBV6-1 and TRBJ1-2; D gene ambiguous. V dropped 6 bases and J dropped 0 bases, with 5 bases sitting between them. The CDR3 length is 12 residues. CDR1 MNHNS and CDR2 SASEGT come from the germline V gene. The CDR3 sequence: CASSVTNYGYTF. The CDR3, as DNA: TGTGCCAGCAGCGTGACTAACTATGGCTACACCTTC.

V gene TRBV18 combines with J gene TRBJ2-7; D ambiguous. Germline values: CDR1 KGHSH, CDR2 LQKENI. There are 13 residues in the CDR3. V was shortened by 2 bases and J by 7 bases, with 12 bases between the two germline ends. DNA for the CDR3: TGTGCCAGCTCACCAACAACCCCGGTGGAGCAGTACTTC. Residues: CASSPTTPVEQYF.

This rearrangement joins TRBV7-6 to TRBJ2-2, with D perhaps assigned TRBD1 or TRBD2 (5 bases each). V was cut by 1 base and J by 1 base, with 10 bases left in between. CDR1 and CDR2 (germline): SGHVS, FNYEAQ. CDR3 length: 16 amino acids. The CDR3 loop is CASSLEVGENTGELFF. DNA for the CDR3: TGTGCCAGCAGCTTAGAGGTGGGGGAGAACACCGGGGAGCTGTTTTTT.

The chain links TRBV29-1 to TRBJ1-1; D call uncertain. The CDR3 contains 13 residues. The V and J ends lost 1 base and 3 bases respectively, with 9 bases between them. The germline V gene has CDR1 SQVTM and CDR2 ANQGSEA. This CDR3 is CSVEVAGYTEAFF. CDR3 DNA: TGCAGCGTTGAAGTTGCAGGATACACTGAAGCTTTCTTT.

The chain has TRBV28 and TRBJ1-1, with D uncertain. The CDR3 spans 13 residues. Trimming pared 5 bases from V and 6 bases from J, leaving 13 bases between. Germline loops: CDR1 MDHEN, CDR2 SYDVKM. CDR3 amino acids: CASSVTGLPEAFF. In DNA, the CDR3 is TGTGCCAGCAGTGTAACCGGGCTGCCTGAAGCTTTCTTT.

Only one count was recorded for this clone. This rearrangement joins TRBV4-1 to TRBJ1-1; TRBD1 might be the D (6 bases). Trimming took 1 base from V and 6 from J, leaving 15 bases between them. Germline assignment: CDR1 MGHRA and CDR2 YSYEKL. This CDR3 spans 15 amino acids. DNA for the CDR3: TGCGCCAGCAGCCAAGTGGGGGGGCAATCCCCTGAAGCTTTCTTT. This sequence encodes CASSQVGGQSPEAFF.

The rearrangement uses TRBV30 and TRBJ1-5; no clear D. CDR1 GTSNPN and CDR2 SVGIG come from the germline V gene (reference sequence). CDR3 size: 13 residues. The V end lost 2 bases, the J end lost 2 bases, and 7 bases lay between the germline ends. CDR3 loop: CAWSTDGNQPQHF. The CDR3 nucleotides read TGTGCCTGGAGTACGGACGGCAATCAGCCCCAGCATTTT.

V usage is TRBV7-6 and J usage is TRBJ2-1; 11 nucleotides align to TRBD2. This CDR3 region has 18 residues. Looked up from germline, CDR1 is SGHVS and CDR2 is FNYEAQ. The trim removed 1 base at V and 3 bases at J, leaving 8 bases unmatched. CDR3 in DNA: TGTGCCAGCAGCTTAGGGCTTAGCGGGAGGGCGCGCTACAATGAGCAGTTCTTC. Translating gives CASSLGLSGRARYNEQFF.

This clone was recorded only once. This rearrangement joins TRBV27 to TRBJ2-1; 7 bases align to TRBD1. V gave up 0 bases and J gave up 3 bases; unmatched junction bases: 8. This CDR3 has 17 amino acids. Germline V gene lookup returns CDR1 MNHEY and CDR2 SMNVEV (reference sequence). CDR3 DNA: TGTGCCAGCAGTTTATCTCAACAGGGGTCCTACTACAATGAGCAGTTCTTC. Encoded protein: CASSLSQQGSYYNEQFF.